What follows are 29 T cell receptor beta chains derived from one specimen sequenced in a study of blood T cells in healthy people across ages. A second PCR, run for about 6 to 12 cycles, used a sample-barcoded 5' primer plus a J-beta primer mix. TCRdb processed the 5' RACE reads anew with MiXCR; each CDR3 protein has one entry. The table has approximately 940,000 distinct CDR3 sequences, roughly 43% seen once. The specimen sequenced was blood. The receptors originated from a man in his thirties or forties in good health.

The chain couples TRBV15 to TRBJ2-3; 9 nucleotides match TRBD2. The CDR3 has 16 amino acids. V trimming: 0 bases; J trimming: 4 bases; junction bases outside the gene matches: 5. The germline V gene has CDR1 LNHNV and CDR2 YYDKDF (reference sequence). CDR3 protein: CATSRERGGPADTQYF. CDR3 bases: TGTGCCACCAGCAGAGAGCGGGGGGGCCCGGCAGATACGCAGTATTTT.

The chain recombines TRBV11-2 with TRBJ2-3; 7 bases map to TRBD2. The CDR3 contains 15 residues. From germline, CDR1 is SGHAT and CDR2 FQNNGV. Losses at the gene ends were 2 bases for V and 5 bases for J; bases not matched to a gene: 7. Written as DNA, the CDR3 is TGTGCCAGCAGCTTATTCCGGGGGGTGATAGATACGCAGTATTTT. As protein: CASSLFRGVIDTQYF.

This clonotype has a handful of counts. The chain combines TRBV20-1 with TRBJ2-1, with a possible D match to TRBD2 (6 bases). The CDR3 has 16 amino acids. CDR1 and CDR2 (germline): DFQATT, SNEGSKA (reference sequence). The ends were cut back, 5 bases at V and 0 bases at J, with 17 bases in the middle. The CDR3 protein is CSAFPSRGSSYNEQFF. CDR3 DNA: TGCAGTGCTTTTCCTTCTCGGGGGAGCTCCTACAATGAGCAGTTCTTC.

This clonotype was detected a few times. The chain links TRBV11-2 to TRBJ2-7, with D perhaps TRBD1 or TRBD2 (5 bases each). The V gene lost 4 bases and the J gene lost 4 bases, with 14 bases spanning the gap. CDR1 and CDR2 from the germline V gene are SGHAT and FQNNGV. The CDR3 is 14 amino acids. The CDR3 spells CASSSSQGVYEQYF. The CDR3 DNA sequence: TGTGCCAGCAGCTCCAGCCAGGGAGTTTACGAGCAGTACTTC.

The chain is built from TRBV7-9 and TRBJ1-1; D is unresolved. With 7 bases removed from V and 4 bases from J, the gap between germline ends came to 7 bases. CDR1 is SEHNR, CDR2 FQNEAQ, per germline (reference sequence). This CDR3 is built from 11 residues. The CDR3, as DNA: TGTGCCAGCACCATTTCCACTGAAGCTTTCTTT. It codes for CASTISTEAFF.

The chain links TRBV7-2 to TRBJ2-1; D uncertain. This CDR3 has 13 amino acids. CDR1 is SGHTA, CDR2 FQGNSA, per germline. Trimming shortened V by 3 bases and J by 8 bases, and 11 bases separated the two germline ends. Here the CDR3 reads CASSFTIEDEQFF. The CDR3 DNA follows: TGTGCCAGCAGCTTCACGATCGAGGATGAGCAGTTCTTC.

This clonotype was found a few times. The chain couples TRBV20-1 to TRBJ2-5, with 11 bases fitting TRBD2. After removal of 5 bases from V and 5 bases from J, the junction contained 10 bases not matched to a gene. This CDR3 region has 15 residues. CDR1 is DFQATT and CDR2 is SNEGSKA in the germline V gene (reference sequence). The CDR3 loop is CSALNLAGGPETQYF. The DNA for the CDR3 is TGCAGTGCTTTGAATTTAGCGGGGGGGCCGGAGACCCAGTACTTC.

CDR3 DNA sequence: TGCGCCAGCAGCCAAGATAGGGCAGGGTATGGCTACACCTTC. Translated: CASSQDRAGYGYTF. V and J are TRBV4-3 and TRBJ1-2, with D possibly matching TRBD1 (5 bases). V was shortened by 0 bases and J by 5 bases, with 10 bases between the two germline ends. This CDR3 contains 14 residues. From germline, CDR1 is LGHNA and CDR2 YSLEER.

The rearrangement links TRBV3-1 to TRBJ2-5, with D perhaps matching TRBD1 or TRBD2 (6 bases each). Germline CDR1 reads LGHDT; CDR2 reads YNNKEL (reference sequence). This CDR3 has 19 amino acids. Trimming stripped 8 bases from V and 1 base from J, with 29 bases between. CDR3 sequence (DNA): TGTGCCAGCGGCGCTTGGGAATCCCCCGGGGGCCTATTCCAAGAGACCCAGTACTTC. It specifies CASGAWESPGGLFQETQYF.

V usage is TRBV20-1 and J usage is TRBJ2-3; D remains ambiguous. Trimming left V 4 bases short and J 0 bases short, with 8 bases between. CDR3 length equals 13 residues. The germline V gene has CDR1 DFQATT and CDR2 SNEGSKA (reference sequence). The CDR3 sequence: CSATRHSTDTQYF. The CDR3, as DNA: TGCAGTGCTACCAGGCATAGCACAGATACGCAGTATTTT.

This clonotype has a handful of counts. The chain has TRBV12-3 or TRBV12-4 and TRBJ2-1; D remains unclear. The CDR3 spans 15 residues. Trimming cost V 7 bases and J 5 bases, with 18 bases left between them. The CDR3 loop is CASTPLGPGDNEQFF. The CDR3 bases are TGTGCCAGCACCCCTTTAGGTCCCGGTGACAATGAGCAGTTCTTC.

The chain uses TRBV12-3 or TRBV12-4 and TRBJ1-1, with TRBD1 matching 7 bases. Trimming took 6 bases from V and 4 from J; bases not matched to a gene: 5. This CDR3 has 13 amino acids. The CDR3 nucleotides read TGTGCCAGCAGGAGGGGACAGCCCACTGAAGCTTTCTTT. Encoded protein: CASRRGQPTEAFF.

This clonotype was recorded many times. The rearrangement uses TRBV7-2 and TRBJ2-3; D possibly corresponds to TRBD2 (5 bases). Trimming shortened V by 6 bases and J by 2 bases, and 12 bases separated the two germline ends. This CDR3 has 14 residues. The germline V gene has CDR1 SGHTA and CDR2 FQGNSA. CDR3 DNA sequence: TGTGCCAGCAGTCGTGGACTCTCCACAGATACGCAGTATTTT. Translation gives CASSRGLSTDTQYF.

This clonotype has more than one count but fewer than ten. The chain uses TRBV4-1 and TRBJ2-1; TRBD2 matches 7 bases. CDR3 size: 17 residues. Germline V gene data show CDR1 as MGHRA and CDR2 as YSYEKL. V dropped 0 bases and J dropped 4; count of bases not matched to a gene: 9. The CDR3 nucleotides are TGCGCCAGCAGCCAAGATTTCGGCGGGGGTAATTACAATGAGCAGTTCTTC. Protein: CASSQDFGGGNYNEQFF.

This clonotype has just a few counts. The chain carries TRBV6-2 or TRBV6-3 and TRBJ2-1, with 14 bases lining up with TRBD2. Per germline, CDR1 MNHEY and CDR2 SVGEGT. The V and J ends lost 7 bases and 6 bases, in that order; junction bases with no gene match: 5. The length of the CDR3 is 15 residues. The chain's CDR3 is CASNPGLAGGNEQFF. The DNA of the CDR3 is TGTGCCAGCAACCCCGGACTAGCGGGGGGCAATGAGCAGTTCTTC.

The V and J genes are TRBV11-2 and TRBJ2-1; the D call may be TRBD1 or TRBD2 (5 bases each). The germline V and J ends were trimmed by 7 bases and 0 bases, with 10 bases remaining between them. Germline V gene sequence: CDR1 SGHAT, CDR2 FQNNGV. The CDR3 sequence is 14 residues long. The CDR3 here is CASTGAPSYNEQFF. For the CDR3, the DNA is TGTGCCAGCACCGGGGCTCCCTCCTACAATGAGCAGTTCTTC.

For the CDR3, the DNA is TGTGCCAGCAGCTTAGCGCCACGGAGGGAGACCCAGTACTTC. It is translated as CASSLAPRRETQYF. The rearrangement links TRBV7-2 to TRBJ2-5, with a weak D call TRBD2 (5 bases). The V and J ends lost 0 bases and 5 bases respectively, with 10 bases between them. This CDR3 region has 14 residues. In germline, CDR1 is SGHTA, CDR2 FQGNSA.

The gene calls are TRBV6-5 and TRBJ1-1; the D is unclear. The CDR3 is 13 residues long. Germline V gives CDR1 MNHEY, CDR2 SVGAGI. Trimming pared 2 bases from V and 6 bases from J, leaving 10 bases between. This chain's CDR3 is CASSYTGRSEAFF. CDR3 in DNA: TGTGCCAGCAGTTACACGGGCAGGTCTGAAGCTTTCTTT.

This clonotype was counted once. It is likely a read error, because the conserved phenylalanine at the end of the CDR3 is missing. The chain carries TRBV4-1 and TRBJ2-1; D call uncertain. CDR1 is MGHRA and CDR2 is YSYEKL in the germline V gene. Trimming pared 4 bases from V and 7 bases from J, leaving 23 bases between. The CDR3 is 17 amino acids. In nucleotides, the CDR3 is TGCGCCAGCAGCCCCTCTGGTCAGACGTCCATGGAGAATGAGCAGTTCTTA. Translated: CASSPSGQTSMENEQFL.

The rearrangement links TRBV24-1 to TRBJ2-5, with 7 positions matching TRBD1. There are 14 residues in the CDR3. V shed 1 base, J shed 5 bases, and the junction held 3 bases outside the gene matches. CDR1 is KGHDR and CDR2 is SFDVKD in the germline V gene. CDR3 in DNA: TGTGCCACCAGTGATTTTACAGGGGCCGAGACCCAGTACTTC. Residues: CATSDFTGAETQYF.

This clonotype was seen only once. V and J are TRBV11-2 and TRBJ2-1; TRBD2 matches 12 bases. The CDR3 consists of 18 residues. The trim removed 5 bases at V and 7 bases at J, leaving 15 bases unmatched. Per the germline V gene, CDR1 is SGHAT and CDR2 is FQNNGV. The CDR3 DNA is TGTGCCAGCAGCGTTAGAGGACTAGCGGGGAGAACTCGGAATGAGCAGTTCTTC. As protein: CASSVRGLAGRTRNEQFF.

The chain combines TRBV12-3 or TRBV12-4 with TRBJ1-5; a possible D gene is TRBD1 (5 bases). The CDR3 consists of 13 residues. V was pared by 7 bases and J by 6 bases, with 13 bases between. In DNA, the CDR3 is TGTGCCAGCACCATCAGGGTGAGTCAGCCCCAGCATTTT. This sequence encodes CASTIRVSQPQHF.

In the case of this clonotype: A much larger clone is a single base away; this may be a read error. This chain uses TRBV6-4 with TRBJ1-1; D is unclear. This CDR3 region has 14 residues. The germline CDR1 and CDR2 sequences are MRHNA and SNTAGT. In DNA form, the CDR3 reads TGTGCCAGCAGTGACTCGTCTATGAACACTGAAGATTTCTTT. This codes for CASSDSSMNTEDFF.

The gene calls are TRBV29-1 and TRBJ1-2, with 7 bases matching TRBD1. This CDR3 is 13 amino acids long. Germline V CDR1 and CDR2: SQVTM, ANQGSEA. With V trimmed by 6 bases and J by 2 bases, 6 bases remained unmatched. CDR3 in amino acids: CSVVTGENYGYTF. The CDR3 coding sequence is TGCAGCGTAGTTACAGGGGAGAACTATGGCTACACCTTC. The whole variable domain, remainder taken from reference TRBV29-1 and TRBJ1-2, is SAVISQKPSRDICQRGTSLTIQCQVDSQVTMMFWYRQQPGQSLTLIATANQGSEATYESGFVIDKFPISRPNLTFSTLTVSNMSPEDSSIYLCSVVTGENYGYTFGSGTRLTVV.

CDR3 DNA sequence: TGCAGTGCTAGAGGGGGCGATCTTGCGCAGTTCTTC. Its protein product is CSARGGDLAQFF. This sequence joins TRBV20-1 and TRBJ2-1; tentatively, D is TRBD1 (5 bases). The CDR3 runs to 12 residues. V lost 1 base to trimming and J lost 12 bases, with 13 bases between them. Per germline, CDR1 DFQATT and CDR2 SNEGSKA (reference sequence).

The chain employs TRBV4-2 and TRBJ2-1; a possible D gene is TRBD2 (5 bases). Judging by the DNA end, TRBJ2-7 fits better; the J call may be wrong. The length of the CDR3 is 17 residues. From germline, CDR1 is LGHNA and CDR2 YNFKEQ. CDR3: CASSQDLAHTTYNEQYF. DNA of the CDR3: TGTGCCAGCAGCCAAGATCTAGCTCACACTACCTACAATGAGCAGTACTTC.

This clonotype was observed a single time. The chain joins TRBV20-1 to TRBJ2-4, with 7 nucleotides matching TRBD2. TRBJ2-7 matches the DNA end more closely, so the J call is doubtful. Per germline, CDR1 DFQATT and CDR2 SNEGSKA (reference sequence). The CDR3 loop spans 15 amino acids. The CDR3 coding sequence is TGCAGTGCTAGAGATCCCGCTAGCGGCCCCTACGAGCAGTACTTC. Amino acid sequence: CSARDPASGPYEQYF.

The V and J genes are TRBV28 and TRBJ2-7; 10 nucleotides match TRBD2. V lost 5 bases and J lost 1; bases outside the gene matches: 8. The CDR3 covers 16 residues. CDR1 is MDHEN, CDR2 SYDVKM, per germline. In DNA, the CDR3 is TGTGCCAGCAGTACGCGGACTAGCGGATATTCCTACGAGCAGTACTTC. Translation: CASSTRTSGYSYEQYF.

This clonotype appeared a few times. The chain is built from TRBV7-2 and TRBJ1-2, with 8 bases fitting TRBD1. The CDR3 is 16 amino acids. In germline, CDR1 is SGHTA, CDR2 FQGNSA. V lost 5 bases, J lost 1 base, and 9 bases stayed unmatched. The CDR3 protein is CASSRTGLTLNYGYTF. The CDR3 coding sequence is TGTGCCAGCAGCCGGACAGGGTTAACCCTTAACTATGGCTACACCTTC.